This TCR beta chain came from a study of identical twins. Via MiXCR, TCRdb re-called the 5' RACE reads, giving one row per CDR3 protein. Here the sample spans roughly 230,000 distinct CDR3 sequences, approximately 8.6% being singletons. These records were also assigned to another study, of yellow fever vaccine responses in identical twins.

Input material: CD8+ T cells sorted from blood. The receptor was isolated from a woman younger than 35 in good health.

Here the CDR3 DNA reads TGTGCCATCAGTGAGGGTCGTGGAAACATTCAGTACTTC. This sequence encodes CAISEGRGNIQYF. This rearrangement joins TRBV10-3 to TRBJ2-4; D gene ambiguous. V was trimmed by 2 bases and J by 6 bases, leaving 8 bases between them. The CDR3 runs to 13 residues. Germline CDR1 and CDR2: ENHRY and SYGVKD.